These 27 T cell receptor beta chains share one sample of origin, sequenced in a study of T cells in Graves' hyperthyroidism and ophthalmopathy. The CDR3 regions of TCR beta were amplified from RNA transcripts. The study used the HTBI primer set for a first-round RT-PCR of the TCR CDR3. One entry per CDR3 protein results from TCRdb running MiXCR on the multiplex PCR reads. The data contain hundreds of thousands of distinct CDR3 sequences, 12% to 15% of them singletons. What was sequenced was blood. All receptors come from a woman between 18 and 29 years old with Graves' hyperthyroidism.

This chain connects TRBV18 to TRBJ2-2; 10 nucleotides align to TRBD1. The CDR3 is made up of 15 amino acids. V shed 5 bases and J 6 bases; nucleotides not matched to a gene: 6. Germline assignment: CDR1 KGHSH and CDR2 LQKENI. The CDR3 nucleotides are TGTGCCAGCTCAGCGGGACAGGGGCGCGCCGGGGAGCTGTTTTTT. Its translation: CASSAGQGRAGELFF.

This clonotype was detected many times. This chain uses TRBV2 with TRBJ1-2; D call uncertain. The germline V gene encodes CDR1 SNHLY and CDR2 FYNNEI. Between the trimmed V and J ends, which lost 8 bases and 0 bases, there was a span of 16 bases. The CDR3 runs to 15 residues. The CDR3 is CASSRNSLSNYGYTF. The CDR3 DNA sequence: TGTGCCAGCTCCCGCAACAGTCTGTCTAACTATGGCTACACCTTC.

A note on this clonotype: A much larger clone sits a single nucleotide away, making a read error possible. This chain uses TRBV20-1 with TRBJ1-3; 7 bases map to TRBD1. The CDR3 consists of 15 residues. CDR1 and CDR2 from the germline V gene are DFQATT and SNEGSKA (reference sequence). The CDR3 loop is CSAQKGAGVGDTIYF. CDR3 coding DNA: TGCAGTGCCCAAAAGGGGGCGGGAGTTGGAGACACCATATATTTT.

In its sample, this clonotype was seen many times. The V gene is TRBV6-2 or TRBV6-3, the J gene TRBJ2-1; D is possibly TRBD2 (5 bases). V was trimmed by 7 bases and J by 2 bases, leaving 15 bases between them. Germline loops: CDR1 MNHEY, CDR2 SVGEGT. The CDR3 has 15 residues. CDR3 coding DNA: TGTGCCAGCACTCCGAGAGGGAGAACCTACAATGAGCAGTTCTTC. As protein: CASTPRGRTYNEQFF.

This clonotype occurred many times. The chain carries TRBV30 and TRBJ1-3; D gene uncertain. Germline V gene sequence: CDR1 GTSNPN, CDR2 SVGIG (reference sequence). This CDR3 spans 11 amino acids. V was cut by 5 bases and J by 4 bases, with 6 bases left in between. CDR3 coding DNA: TGTGCCTGGTCCCGGGGAAACACCATATATTTT. It yields the protein CAWSRGNTIYF.

This clonotype was recorded at least ten times. The V call is TRBV12-3 or TRBV12-4, the J call TRBJ2-1; tentatively, D is TRBD2 (6 bases). This CDR3 region has 14 residues. Trimming took 3 bases from V and 6 from J, leaving 12 bases between them. The CDR3 region has the DNA TGTGCCAGCAGTTTTACGGGGGTCGGCAATGAGCAGTTCTTC. Translation gives CASSFTGVGNEQFF.

DNA of the CDR3: TGTGCCAGCAGTTTGGGAGGGTGGGGAACCTACGAGCAGTACTTC. Residues: CASSLGGWGTYEQYF. The chain carries TRBV27 and TRBJ2-7, with 7 bases identical to TRBD2. Trimming cost V 3 bases and J 2 bases; bases outside gene matches: 7. Germline V lookup: CDR1 MNHEY, CDR2 SMNVEV (reference sequence). The CDR3 sequence is 15 residues long.

On this clonotype: A read error is possible here, since a much larger clone lies one base away. The gene calls are TRBV6-5 and TRBJ2-7; TRBD2 matches 14 bases. Per the germline V gene, CDR1 is MNHEY and CDR2 is SVGAGI. The CDR3 covers 15 residues. The CDR3 DNA is TGTGCCGGCAGTTACTCGGGACTAGCGGGAGAAAAGCAGTACTTC. Amino acid sequence: CAGSYSGLAGEKQYF.

This clonotype was observed many times. The chain recombines TRBV2 with TRBJ1-3; no clear D gene. The CDR3 sequence is 14 residues long. Trimming cost V 6 bases and J 4 bases, with 13 bases left between them. Germline V lookup: CDR1 SNHLY, CDR2 FYNNEI. The DNA for the CDR3 is TGTGCCAGCAGGGCCGACGGAGGGGGAAACACCATATATTTT. Amino acid sequence: CASRADGGGNTIYF. The whole variable domain, filled in from reference TRBV2 and TRBJ1-3, reads EPEVTQTPSHQVTQMGQEVILRCVPISNHLYFYWYRQILGQKVEFLVSFYNNEISEKSEIFDDQFSVERPDGSNFTLKIRSTKLEDSAMYFCASRADGGGNTIYFGEGSWLTVV.

The chain is built from TRBV6-2 or TRBV6-3 and TRBJ2-6; 9 bases map to TRBD1. Trimming cost V 6 bases and J 1 base; bases outside gene matches: 7. This CDR3 region has 17 residues. CDR1 and CDR2 from the germline V gene are MNHEY and SVGEGT. The CDR3: CASRTTGGPSGANVLTF. The DNA of the CDR3 is TGTGCCAGCAGGACGACAGGGGGACCTTCTGGGGCCAACGTCCTGACTTTC.

In its sample, this clonotype was seen many times. This chain connects TRBV7-2 to TRBJ2-7, with 9 bases aligning to TRBD2. J lost 0 bases, V lost 5 bases, and 8 bases had no gene match. Germline loops: CDR1 SGHTA, CDR2 FQGNSA. The CDR3 spans 16 residues. The CDR3 sequence is CASSPRGAGGSYEQYF. In nucleotides, the CDR3 is TGTGCCAGCAGCCCTAGGGGAGCGGGAGGCTCCTACGAGCAGTACTTC.

This sequence joins TRBV18 and TRBJ1-1; D might be TRBD1 (5 bases). This CDR3 contains 15 residues. Trimming took 3 bases from V and 2 from J, leaving 13 bases between them. Germline CDR1 reads KGHSH; CDR2 reads LQKENI. The CDR3 bases are TGTGCCAGCTCACCCCTGAACCAGGGCAACACTGAAGCTTTCTTT. Amino acids: CASSPLNQGNTEAFF.

In its sample, this clonotype was seen a few times. V gene TRBV20-1 combines with J gene TRBJ2-2; 9 nucleotides agree with TRBD2. V lost 1 base to trimming and J lost 7 bases; unmatched junction nucleotides: 7. The germline V gene has CDR1 DFQATT and CDR2 SNEGSKA (reference sequence). There are 15 residues in the CDR3. CDR3 in amino acids: CSARVTTSGLGELFF. DNA for the CDR3: TGCAGTGCTAGAGTCACGACTAGCGGCCTCGGGGAGCTGTTTTTT.

This clonotype was counted at least ten times. V is TRBV6-5 and J is TRBJ2-2; no definite D call. V lost 4 bases to trimming and J lost 2 bases, with 8 bases between them. Looked up from germline, CDR1 is MNHEY and CDR2 is SVGAGI. There are 14 residues in the CDR3. The CDR3 DNA reads as TGTGCCAGCAGTTTGCCCCGTAACACCGGGGAGCTGTTTTTT. It is translated as CASSLPRNTGELFF.

The chain recombines TRBV15 with TRBJ1-6; D gene uncertain. V lost 1 base, J lost 8 bases, and 9 bases lay in between. The germline gives CDR1 LNHNV, CDR2 YYDKDF (reference sequence). The CDR3 contains 14 residues. The CDR3 bases are TGTGCCACCAGCAGAGCCCTATCCGATTCACCCCTCCACTTT. Translation gives CATSRALSDSPLHF.

Worth noting for this clonotype: Germline and junction disagree at one end, which may indicate a read error. The gene calls are TRBV5-6 and TRBJ2-5; perhaps TRBD2 as D (5 bases). Germline CDR1 is SGHDT and CDR2 is YYEEEE. This CDR3 has 14 amino acids. CDR3: CAGSLAGGQETQYF. The CDR3 coding sequence is TGTGCCGGCAGCTTGGCCGGAGGACAAGAGACCCAGTACTTC.

There are a few counts of this clonotype. This chain joins TRBV27 and TRBJ1-4; D uncertain. The V end was cut by 2 bases, the J end by 2 bases, with 9 bases between. The CDR3 spans 15 residues. Germline V gene lookup returns CDR1 MNHEY and CDR2 SMNVEV (reference sequence). The CDR3 DNA sequence: TGTGCCAGCAGTTTAGGGGTAACCACTAATGAAAAACTGTTTTTT. Translation: CASSLGVTTNEKLFF.

This CDR3 is CSVATLLNTEAFF. The CDR3 bases are TGCAGCGTTGCGACGCTCCTGAACACTGAAGCTTTCTTT. The chain employs TRBV29-1 and TRBJ1-1; D is unclear. The germline V and J ends were trimmed by 4 bases and 0 bases, with 9 bases remaining between them. CDR3 length equals 13 residues. Germline CDR1 is SQVTM and CDR2 is ANQGSEA. The variable domain in full, completed from reference TRBV29-1 and TRBJ1-1, reads SAVISQKPSRDICQRGTSLTIQCQVDSQVTMMFWYRQQPGQSLTLIATANQGSEATYESGFVIDKFPISRPNLTFSTLTVSNMSPEDSSIYLCSVATLLNTEAFFGQGTRLTVV.

Remarks on this clonotype: A much larger clone differs from this one at a single base, so this may be a read error. This chain joins TRBV7-8 and TRBJ2-1; tentatively, D is TRBD1 (6 bases). Germline V lookup: CDR1 SGHVS, CDR2 FQNEAQ. The CDR3 runs 14 residues. V lost 5 bases and J lost 9, with 17 bases in between. The CDR3 here is CASSLTGIESEQFF. Here the CDR3 DNA reads TGTGCCAGCAGCCTAACAGGGATCGAAAGTGAGCAGTTCTTC.

This clonotype has only a few counts. This sequence joins TRBV9 and TRBJ1-3, with unresolved D. From germline, CDR1 is SGDLS and CDR2 YYNGEE. The CDR3 length is 14 residues. The V and J ends lost 0 bases and 0 bases respectively, with 4 bases between them. The CDR3 nucleotides are TGTGCCAGCAGCGTAGGGAACTCTGGAAACACCATATATTTT. Amino acids: CASSVGNSGNTIYF.

This clonotype was counted many times. This chain connects TRBV5-1 to TRBJ2-1; TRBD2 is a possible D gene (5 bases). CDR1 SGHRS and CDR2 YFSETQ come from the germline V gene. The CDR3 runs 16 residues. Trimming left V 2 bases short and J 0 bases short, with 12 bases between. The CDR3 loop reads CASSLEAAVSYNEQFF. CDR3 DNA sequence: TGCGCCAGCAGCTTAGAAGCGGCAGTCTCCTACAATGAGCAGTTCTTC.

In its sample, this clonotype was seen many times. V is TRBV28 and J is TRBJ2-5, with D perhaps TRBD1 or TRBD2 (6 bases each). V lost 3 bases, J lost 4 bases, and 18 bases lay in between. The CDR3 is made up of 16 amino acids. Germline V CDR1 and CDR2: MDHEN, SYDVKM. CDR3 in amino acids: CASSFWGKGGLETQYF. The CDR3 nucleotides are TGTGCCAGCAGTTTTTGGGGCAAGGGGGGTTTAGAGACCCAGTACTTC.

This clonotype was observed at least ten times. This chain uses TRBV12-3 or TRBV12-4 with TRBJ1-1; 7 bases line up with TRBD1. The trim removed 5 bases at V and 5 bases at J, leaving 8 bases unmatched. The CDR3 is made up of 14 amino acids. The CDR3 nucleotides are TGTGCCAGCAGTAAGGACAGGCAGCGGACTGAAGCTTTCTTT. Its translation: CASSKDRQRTEAFF.

This clonotype was detected many times. Here the CDR3 reads CASSMYGASSYNEQFF. CDR3 in DNA: TGTGCCAGTAGTATGTACGGCGCGAGCTCCTACAATGAGCAGTTCTTC. The chain has TRBV19 and TRBJ2-1, with unresolved D. V lost 3 bases, J lost 0 bases, and 12 bases lay in between. Germline lookup yields CDR1 LNHDA and CDR2 SQIVND (reference sequence). This CDR3 is 16 amino acids long.

This clonotype has a count of ten or more. V usage is TRBV2 and J usage is TRBJ1-5; 7 nucleotides agree with TRBD1. There are 16 residues in the CDR3. CDR1 SNHLY and CDR2 FYNNEI come from the germline V gene. Losses at the gene ends were 6 bases for V and 3 bases for J; bases not matched to a gene: 11. CDR3 in amino acids: CASRRGSGTVNQPQHF. The CDR3 bases are TGTGCCAGCAGGAGGGGCTCCGGGACAGTCAATCAGCCCCAGCATTTT.

A remark on this clonotype: This may arise from a read error, as a much more abundant clone is one base away. The chain links TRBV5-6 to TRBJ1-1, with D possibly being TRBD1 (6 bases). Germline V lookup: CDR1 SGHDT, CDR2 YYEEEE. V was trimmed by 4 bases and J by 6 bases, leaving 19 bases between them. The CDR3 totals 15 residues. In DNA form, the CDR3 reads TGTGCCAGCAGCCACCCGGCGTGGGGGCGACCTGAAGCTTTCTTT. This sequence encodes CASSHPAWGRPEAFF.

This clonotype was counted many times. V usage is TRBV2 and J usage is TRBJ2-1; weak D call: TRBD1 (5 bases). CDR3 length: 14 residues. V lost 4 bases, J lost 6 bases, and 13 bases lay in between. Germline lookup yields CDR1 SNHLY and CDR2 FYNNEI. CDR3 residues: CASSATGVGNEQFF. The CDR3 DNA follows: TGTGCCAGCAGTGCAACAGGAGTGGGCAATGAGCAGTTCTTC. The entire variable domain, with the rest obtained from reference TRBV2 and TRBJ2-1, is as follows: EPEVTQTPSHQVTQMGQEVILRCVPISNHLYFYWYRQILGQKVEFLVSFYNNEISEKSEIFDDQFSVERPDGSNFTLKIRSTKLEDSAMYFCASSATGVGNEQFFGPGTRLTVL.